Below are 11 T cell receptor beta chains sequenced from a single sample in a study of T cells after yellow fever vaccination (dated by TCRdb to between 2019 and 2020). Explained via the paper, the treatment or condition label denotes: live attenuated yellow fever vaccine strain. The method was 5' RACE. TCRdb shows the sequencer as Illumina NovaSeq 6000. TCRdb trimmed the raw reads at Q25, called clones with MiXCR and kept productive beta chains. Duplicate CDR3 protein sequences are folded into a single record with the most common DNA and genes. This sample has 300,000 to 350,000 distinct CDR3 sequences in its table, and 3% to 4.5% of those were observed once. 20% to 25% of the sample is in the top ten clones. Sequencing was performed on PBMCs, taken 5 days after the yellow fever booster vaccination. The receptors come from a man between 18 and 29 years old who received the YFV17D yellow fever vaccine.

This clonotype showed up just a few times. The rearrangement joins TRBV12-3 or TRBV12-4 to TRBJ2-1; D is possibly TRBD1 (6 bases). The V end was cut by 5 bases, the J end by 8 bases, with 19 bases between. The CDR3 is 15 residues long. The CDR3 bases are TGTGCCAGCAGTGTGATACCGGGACACTCCTATGAGCAGTTCTTC. Encoded protein: CASSVIPGHSYEQFF.

This chain uses TRBV6-5 with TRBJ1-2; D remains ambiguous. From germline, CDR1 is MNHEY and CDR2 SVGAGI. V was trimmed by 1 base and J by 8 bases, leaving 11 bases between them. This CDR3 has 13 amino acids. The CDR3 DNA follows: TGTGCCAGCAGTTACTTCCCTCTGTACGGCTACACCTTC. Translated: CASSYFPLYGYTF.

This clonotype came up many times. The rearrangement links TRBV6-5 to TRBJ2-2; D not resolved. Trimming shortened V by 6 bases and J by 1 base, and 9 bases separated the two germline ends. The CDR3 contains 14 residues. The V gene's germline CDR1 is MNHEY and CDR2 SVGAGI. CDR3 DNA sequence: TGTGCCAGCAGCCCCACGGGGAACACCGGGGAGCTGTTTTTT. Amino acids: CASSPTGNTGELFF.

The chain links TRBV2 to TRBJ1-5; the D is unclear. The V end was cut by 3 bases, the J end by 5 bases, with 14 bases between. The germline V gene has CDR1 SNHLY and CDR2 FYNNEI. This CDR3 has 15 amino acids. In DNA form, the CDR3 reads TGTGCCAGCAGTGAGTATGCGGGTGGGCATCAGCCCCAGCATTTT. Translated: CASSEYAGGHQPQHF.

This clonotype was picked up many times. The chain recombines TRBV20-1 with TRBJ1-5; D may be TRBD1 (6 bases). CDR3 length equals 18 residues. The V end was cut by 1 base, the J end by 7 bases, with 26 bases between. Germline V gene sequence: CDR1 DFQATT, CDR2 SNEGSKA (reference sequence). This CDR3 is CSARANWVAGEKGQPQHF. DNA for the CDR3: TGCAGTGCTAGAGCAAACTGGGTTGCAGGGGAGAAAGGGCAGCCCCAGCATTTT.

V gene TRBV7-2 combines with J gene TRBJ2-3; D perhaps matches TRBD1 (5 bases). Germline V gene lookup returns CDR1 SGHTA and CDR2 FQGNSA. This CDR3 contains 14 residues. V was cut by 5 bases and J by 6 bases, with 15 bases left in between. The CDR3 DNA reads as TGTGCCAGCAGCCAGGGCACGGAGTCGGATACGCAGTATTTT. This gives the protein CASSQGTESDTQYF.

This sequence joins TRBV15 and TRBJ1-1; D call uncertain. The CDR3 spans 13 residues. Trimming removed 4 bases at V and 1 base at J, with 7 bases between. Germline CDR1 and CDR2: LNHNV and YYDKDF (reference sequence). The CDR3 DNA sequence: TGTGCCACCAGCAATACTTGGAACACTGAAGCTTTCTTT. Translation: CATSNTWNTEAFF.

This clonotype was observed many times. V gene TRBV9 combines with J gene TRBJ2-3, with 9 bases identical to TRBD2. CDR1 and CDR2 from the germline V gene are SGDLS and YYNGEE. The V and J ends lost 0 bases and 4 bases, in that order; junction bases with no gene match: 6. The CDR3 spans 16 residues. The CDR3 protein is CASSVGSLAGSDTQYF. Here the CDR3 DNA reads TGTGCCAGCAGCGTAGGATCACTAGCGGGTTCAGATACGCAGTATTTT.

The table lists this clonotype with a few counts. The J gene is TRBJ2-3, the V gene TRBV20-1; TRBD2 matches at 7 bases. This CDR3 is built from 13 residues. CDR1 is DFQATT and CDR2 is SNEGSKA in the germline V gene (reference sequence). The CDR3 DNA follows: TGCAGAAGCCAGCGGGGCCCTTGGGATACGCAGTATTTT. Its protein product is CRSQRGPWDTQYF.

In its sample, this clonotype was seen a few times. This chain links TRBV11-1 with TRBJ2-5, with D unclear. The CDR3 has 12 residues. Trimming cost V 5 bases and J 4 bases, with 8 bases left between them. Germline assignment: CDR1 SGHAT and CDR2 FQDESV (reference sequence). CDR3 amino acids: CASSPWRETQYF. The CDR3 bases are TGTGCCAGCAGCCCGTGGAGAGAGACCCAGTACTTC.

This clonotype showed up just a few times. The chain employs TRBV7-9 and TRBJ2-2, with unresolved D. The CDR3 covers 15 residues. Trimming took 5 bases from V and 1 from J, leaving 11 bases between them. The germline V gene has CDR1 SEHNR and CDR2 FQNEAQ (reference sequence). Here the CDR3 reads CASSVVALNTGELFF. The CDR3 DNA reads as TGTGCCAGCAGCGTAGTAGCACTGAACACCGGGGAGCTGTTTTTT.